These T cell receptor beta chains were read from a single sample in a study of blood T cell repertoires in COVID-19. The table came from immunoSEQ multiplex PCR; TCRdb's copy has only in-frame clones and leaves some out. The table shows fewer than 250,000 clones, with roughly four fifths occurring only once. The specimen sequenced was peripheral blood. Every receptor here comes from a man aged 45 to 65 with acute or convalescent COVID-19. CDR3s include the opening cysteine and the closing phenylalanine or tryptophan. D genes are given only for firm matches. Size is stated for part of the rows, as once, few or many counts, or as a class when the clone is expanded.

v_gene	d_gene	abundance	len	j_gene	CDR3aa	CDR3nt
TRBV28	-	-	19	TRBJ2-6	CASSEAGISDGSGANVLTF	TGTGCCAGCAGTGAGGCGGGGATTTCCGACGGATCTGGGGCCAACGTCCTGACTTTC
TRBV11-2	TRBD2	-	17	TRBJ2-6	CASSLPGGPYRANVLTF	TGTGCCAGCAGCTTACCGGGAGGGCCCTATCGCGCCAACGTCCTGACTTTC
TRBV10-1	TRBD1	-	15	TRBJ1-4	CASSEAGTGDEKLFF	TGCGCCAGCAGTGAGGCCGGGACAGGGGACGAAAAACTGTTTTTT
TRBV10-3	TRBD1	few	14	TRBJ2-3	CAIWPGQGSYTQYF	TGTGCCATCTGGCCGGGACAGGGGTCATATACGCAGTATTTT
TRBV10-1	TRBD2	-	17	TRBJ2-1	CASSESFRGGRYNEQFF	TGCGCCAGCAGTGAGTCGTTCCGGGGGGGTAGGTACAATGAGCAGTTCTTC
TRBV5-1	-	-	15	TRBJ1-1	CASSLVGQLNTEAFF	TGCGCCAGCAGCTTGGTTGGACAGCTAAACACTGAAGCTTTCTTT
TRBV13	-	-	17	TRBJ1-2	CASSRTPQGEVTYGYTF	TGTGCCAGCAGCCGAACTCCCCAGGGCGAGGTTACCTATGGCTACACCTTC
TRBV5-1	-	-	16	TRBJ1-2	CASSLGGTSLGDGYTF	TGCGCCAGCAGCTTGGGCGGGACCTCCCTCGGGGATGGCTACACCTTC
TRBV2	-	-	14	TRBJ2-2	CASSESRSTGELFF	TGTGCCAGCAGTGAATCCAGATCCACCGGGGAGCTGTTTTTT
TRBV15	-	-	16	TRBJ2-2	CATSREILVHTGELFF	TGTGCCACCAGCAGAGAAATACTAGTTCACACCGGGGAGCTGTTTTTT
TRBV3-1/TRBV3-2	-	-	15	TRBJ1-4	CASSLFPGQHEKLFF	TGTGCCAGCAGCCTATTTCCTGGACAACATGAAAAACTGTTTTTT
TRBV18	TRBD1	once	15	TRBJ2-7	CASSQATGKSYEQYF	TGTGCCAGCTCACAGGCGACAGGGAAGTCCTACGAGCAGTACTTC
TRBV7-8	TRBD1	-	13	TRBJ1-1	CASSRDRNTEAFF	TGTGCCAGCAGCCGGGACAGGAACACTGAAGCTTTCTTT
TRBV7-2	-	-	12	TRBJ2-3	CASTIDRGTQYF	TGTGCCAGCACCATCGATAGGGGTACGCAGTATTTT
TRBV27	-	once	13	TRBJ2-1	CASSLGGFNEQFF	TGTGCCAGCAGTTTAGGAGGGTTCAATGAGCAGTTCTTC
TRBV7-9	-	-	17	TRBJ1-3	CASSAVSFPSSGNTIYF	TGTGCCAGCAGCGCCGTATCTTTTCCCAGCTCTGGAAACACCATATATTTT
TRBV18	-	-	12	TRBJ1-1	CASSPFNREAFF	TGTGCCAGCTCACCGTTTAATCGTGAAGCTTTCTTT
TRBV5-1	-	once	14	TRBJ2-3	CASSLLQDTDTQYF	TGCGCCAGCAGCTTGCTACAGGACACAGATACGCAGTATTTT
TRBV5-1	-	-	12	TRBJ1-2	CASSLGESGYTF	TGCGCCAGCAGCTTGGGCGAGTCTGGCTACACCTTC
TRBV30	TRBD1	once	16	TRBJ1-5	CAWSRSGGYSNQPQHF	TGTGCCTGGAGTAGGTCAGGGGGCTATAGCAATCAGCCCCAGCATTTT
TRBV3-1/TRBV3-2	-	-	15	TRBJ1-1	CASSPTMTVNTEAFF	TGTGCCAGCAGCCCCACGATGACAGTTAACACTGAAGCTTTCTTT
TRBV20-1	-	-	11	TRBJ1-2	CSAELNYGYTF	TGCAGTGCCGAGTTGAACTATGGCTACACCTTC
TRBV5-4	TRBD1	-	17	TRBJ2-5	CASSSSLATGGRETQYF	TGTGCCAGCAGCTCCTCTCTGGCGACAGGGGGCAGGGAGACCCAGTACTTC
TRBV5-1	-	-	13	TRBJ2-2	CASSSGNTGELFF	TGCGCCAGCAGTTCAGGGAACACCGGGGAGCTGTTTTTT
TRBV4-1	TRBD2	-	17	TRBJ2-5	CASSQAGTSGGQETQYF	TGCGCCAGCAGCCAAGCTGGGACTAGCGGGGGGCAAGAGACCCAGTACTTC
TRBV30	-	once	12	TRBJ2-7	CAWSLTGIEQYF	TGTGCCTGGAGTCTCACAGGTATCGAGCAGTACTTC
TRBV28	-	-	16	TRBJ2-5	CASSLGLGRGGETQYF	TGTGCCAGCAGTTTGGGGCTAGGGAGGGGGGGGGAGACCCAGTACTTC
TRBV4-1	-	-	13	TRBJ2-7	CASSQTVSYEQYF	TGCGCCAGCAGCCAAACAGTATCCTACGAGCAGTACTTC
TRBV5-1	-	-	18	TRBJ1-1	CASSFGGLRGSGNTEAFF	TGCGCCAGCAGTTTTGGGGGACTACGGGGGTCCGGGAACACTGAAGCTTTCTTT
TRBV11-3	-	-	15	TRBJ1-2	CASSQAAGSNYGYTF	TGTGCCAGCAGCCAAGCCGCAGGGTCTAACTATGGCTACACCTTC
TRBV18	TRBD1	-	13	TRBJ1-5	CASSPDRDQPQHF	TGTGCCAGCTCACCAGACAGGGATCAGCCCCAGCATTTT
TRBV6-5	-	-	15	TRBJ1-5	CASSYSFSGNQPQHF	TGTGCCAGCAGTTACTCTTTCAGTGGCAATCAGCCCCAGCATTTT
TRBV4-1	TRBD2	-	18	TRBJ2-7	CASSQDLFGLAGGNEQYF	TGCGCCAGCAGCCAAGATCTTTTCGGACTAGCGGGAGGTAACGAGCAGTACTTC
TRBV11-2	-	-	15	TRBJ1-2	CASSLNAGFNYGYTF	TGTGCCAGCAGCTTAAATGCAGGCTTTAACTATGGCTACACCTTC
TRBV9	TRBD1	-	14	TRBJ1-2	CASSVEGAYYGYTF	TGTGCCAGCAGCGTGGAGGGGGCCTACTATGGCTACACCTTC
TRBV5-6	TRBD1	few	14	TRBJ2-7	CASSPTGGHYEQYF	TGTGCCAGCAGCCCTACAGGGGGCCACTACGAGCAGTACTTC
TRBV30	-	-	12	TRBJ2-7	CAFSGTPYEQYF	TGTGCCTTCTCCGGGACTCCCTACGAGCAGTACTTC
TRBV7-9	TRBD1	-	14	TRBJ1-1	CASSFPGQGPEAFF	TGTGCCAGCAGCTTCCCGGGACAGGGTCCTGAAGCTTTCTTT
TRBV7-8	TRBD2	-	16	TRBJ2-7	CASSLDLAGRAYEQYF	TGTGCCAGCAGCTTAGATCTAGCGGGCAGAGCCTACGAGCAGTACTTC
TRBV6-5	TRBD1	-	15	TRBJ2-5	CASSYSYRGQETQYF	TGTGCCAGCAGTTACTCCTACAGGGGCCAAGAGACCCAGTACTTC
TRBV11-2	TRBD1	once	16	TRBJ1-3	CASSYRTGWSGNTIYF	TGTGCCAGCAGTTACCGGACAGGGTGGTCTGGAAACACCATATATTTT
TRBV3-1/TRBV3-2	-	-	14	TRBJ1-1	CASSPIGGLTEAFF	TGTGCCAGCAGCCCCATTGGGGGGTTGACTGAAGCTTTCTTT
TRBV28	-	-	16	TRBJ1-4	CASSLVRIEVNEKLFF	TGTGCCAGCAGTTTAGTGAGGATTGAGGTTAATGAAAAACTGTTTTTT
TRBV13	TRBD1	-	16	TRBJ2-2	CASSSAGGKNTGELFF	TGTGCCAGCAGCTCGGCAGGGGGCAAGAACACCGGGGAGCTGTTTTTT
TRBV28	TRBD2	-	17	TRBJ2-4	CASNTPGGGYTKNIQYF	TGTGCCAGCAACACCCCGGGCGGGGGGTATACCAAAAACATTCAGTACTTC
TRBV2	TRBD2	-	16	TRBJ2-1	CASSVGLAGGNNEQFF	TGTGCCAGCAGTGTAGGACTAGCGGGAGGGAACAATGAGCAGTTCTTC
TRBV9	-	few	13	TRBJ2-2	CATSDTNTGELFF	TGTGCCACCTCGGACACCAACACCGGGGAGCTGTTTTTT
TRBV14	TRBD1	-	15	TRBJ2-7	CASSPPGTGTYEQYF	TGTGCCAGCTCCCCTCCCGGGACAGGGACCTACGAGCAGTACTTC
TRBV27	-	-	15	TRBJ2-7	CASSLEARSSYEQYF	TGTGCCAGCAGTTTGGAAGCGAGGAGCTCCTACGAGCAGTACTTC
TRBV5-1	-	many	14	TRBJ2-7	CAARRDRSSYEQYF	TGCGCCGCGAGGAGGGACAGAAGCTCCTACGAGCAGTACTTC
TRBV29-1	-	-	10	TRBJ1-2	CSVDSYGYTF	TGCAGCGTTGACTCCTATGGCTACACCTTC
TRBV6-6	-	-	12	TRBJ2-1	CASRPGAYEQFF	TGTGCCAGCAGGCCCGGAGCGTATGAGCAGTTCTTC
TRBV10-1	-	-	14	TRBJ2-7	CASSEGQGGYEQYF	TGCGCCAGCAGTGAGGGCCAGGGGGGCTACGAGCAGTACTTC
TRBV5-8	TRBD1	-	19	TRBJ1-1	CASSPLGDSLTPMNTEAFF	TGTGCCAGCAGCCCCTTGGGGGACAGCCTGACACCCATGAACACTGAAGCTTTCTTT
TRBV7-8	TRBD2	-	16	TRBJ2-3	CASRQSGGASLDTQYF	TGTGCCAGCAGACAAAGCGGGGGGGCCTCTTTAGATACGCAGTATTTT